The 6 T cell receptor beta chains given below trace back to one sample, sequenced in a study of T cells in Graves' hyperthyroidism and ophthalmopathy. Regions amplified from RNA transcripts were the TCR beta CDR3 regions. First-round RT-PCR of the TCR CDR3 relied on the HTBI primer set. TCRdb passed the multiplex PCR reads through MiXCR, listing each CDR3 protein once. The repertoire holds around 270,000 distinct CDR3 sequences, 15% to 20% seen once, with less than 45% in the top ten. Sequenced sample: blood. The source is a middle-aged man with Graves' ophthalmopathy.

J is TRBJ2-3 and V is TRBV5-1; 7 positions agree with TRBD2. Trimming at V came to 4 bases and at J to 1 base, leaving 6 bases not matched to a gene. The germline gives CDR1 SGHRS, CDR2 YFSETQ. CDR3 size: 15 residues. In DNA form, the CDR3 reads TGCGCCAGCAGCGCAACGGGGGGACGCACAGATACGCAGTATTTT. Translated: CASSATGGRTDTQYF.

This clonotype has ten or more counts. The chain employs TRBV3-1 and TRBJ2-7, with D perhaps TRBD2 (5 bases). The CDR3 sequence is 16 residues long. The germline V gene encodes CDR1 LGHDT and CDR2 YNNKEL (reference sequence). V was shortened by 0 bases and J by 2 bases, with 14 bases between the two germline ends. The CDR3 sequence is CASSQDRLAEAYEQYF. In nucleotides, the CDR3 is TGTGCCAGCAGCCAAGATCGGCTAGCTGAGGCCTACGAGCAGTACTTC.

This clonotype was observed a handful of times. The junction shows a germline mismatch at one end, possibly a read error. The chain combines TRBV28 with TRBJ2-3; 8 nucleotides agree with TRBD1. The CDR3 loop spans 15 amino acids. CDR1 MDHEN and CDR2 SYDVKM come from the germline V gene. In nucleotides, the CDR3 is TGTACCAGCAGCTCGGACAGGGCCCTGGCAGATACGCAGTATTTT. This gives the protein CTSSSDRALADTQYF.

This clonotype was seen more than once but under ten times. This may stem from a read error, because a much larger clone lies one nucleotide away. The chain is built from TRBV28 and TRBJ1-2; D is unresolved. Looked up from germline, CDR1 is MDHEN and CDR2 is SYDVKM. The CDR3 length is 11 residues. The CDR3, as DNA: TGTGCCAGCGGGTATAACGGTGGCTGCACCTTC. This codes for CASGYNGGCTF.

The chain recombines TRBV5-5 with TRBJ2-1, with TRBD1 as a possible D gene (5 bases). In germline, CDR1 is SGHKS, CDR2 YYEKEE (reference sequence). CDR3 size: 13 residues. V lost 4 bases to trimming and J lost 5 bases, with 10 bases between them. Here the CDR3 DNA reads TGTGCCAGCAGCGTAGGGGTGAACAATGAGCAGTTCTTC. Protein product: CASSVGVNNEQFF. The variable domain in full, with the rest retrieved from reference TRBV5-5 and TRBJ2-1, is DAGVTQSPTHLIKTRGQQVTLRCSPISGHKSVSWYQQVLGQGPQFIFQYYEKEERGRGNFPDRFSARQFPNYSSELNVNALLLGDSALYLCASSVGVNNEQFFGPGTRLTVL.

V gene TRBV20-1 combines with J gene TRBJ2-7; D may be TRBD2 (6 bases). The CDR3 contains 14 residues. Looked up from germline, CDR1 is DFQATT and CDR2 is SNEGSKA (reference sequence). V was clipped by 3 bases and J by 5 bases, with 17 bases between them. The CDR3 sequence is CSASFTGRVDEQYF. In nucleotides, the CDR3 is TGCAGTGCTAGTTTTACCGGGAGAGTCGACGAGCAGTACTTC.